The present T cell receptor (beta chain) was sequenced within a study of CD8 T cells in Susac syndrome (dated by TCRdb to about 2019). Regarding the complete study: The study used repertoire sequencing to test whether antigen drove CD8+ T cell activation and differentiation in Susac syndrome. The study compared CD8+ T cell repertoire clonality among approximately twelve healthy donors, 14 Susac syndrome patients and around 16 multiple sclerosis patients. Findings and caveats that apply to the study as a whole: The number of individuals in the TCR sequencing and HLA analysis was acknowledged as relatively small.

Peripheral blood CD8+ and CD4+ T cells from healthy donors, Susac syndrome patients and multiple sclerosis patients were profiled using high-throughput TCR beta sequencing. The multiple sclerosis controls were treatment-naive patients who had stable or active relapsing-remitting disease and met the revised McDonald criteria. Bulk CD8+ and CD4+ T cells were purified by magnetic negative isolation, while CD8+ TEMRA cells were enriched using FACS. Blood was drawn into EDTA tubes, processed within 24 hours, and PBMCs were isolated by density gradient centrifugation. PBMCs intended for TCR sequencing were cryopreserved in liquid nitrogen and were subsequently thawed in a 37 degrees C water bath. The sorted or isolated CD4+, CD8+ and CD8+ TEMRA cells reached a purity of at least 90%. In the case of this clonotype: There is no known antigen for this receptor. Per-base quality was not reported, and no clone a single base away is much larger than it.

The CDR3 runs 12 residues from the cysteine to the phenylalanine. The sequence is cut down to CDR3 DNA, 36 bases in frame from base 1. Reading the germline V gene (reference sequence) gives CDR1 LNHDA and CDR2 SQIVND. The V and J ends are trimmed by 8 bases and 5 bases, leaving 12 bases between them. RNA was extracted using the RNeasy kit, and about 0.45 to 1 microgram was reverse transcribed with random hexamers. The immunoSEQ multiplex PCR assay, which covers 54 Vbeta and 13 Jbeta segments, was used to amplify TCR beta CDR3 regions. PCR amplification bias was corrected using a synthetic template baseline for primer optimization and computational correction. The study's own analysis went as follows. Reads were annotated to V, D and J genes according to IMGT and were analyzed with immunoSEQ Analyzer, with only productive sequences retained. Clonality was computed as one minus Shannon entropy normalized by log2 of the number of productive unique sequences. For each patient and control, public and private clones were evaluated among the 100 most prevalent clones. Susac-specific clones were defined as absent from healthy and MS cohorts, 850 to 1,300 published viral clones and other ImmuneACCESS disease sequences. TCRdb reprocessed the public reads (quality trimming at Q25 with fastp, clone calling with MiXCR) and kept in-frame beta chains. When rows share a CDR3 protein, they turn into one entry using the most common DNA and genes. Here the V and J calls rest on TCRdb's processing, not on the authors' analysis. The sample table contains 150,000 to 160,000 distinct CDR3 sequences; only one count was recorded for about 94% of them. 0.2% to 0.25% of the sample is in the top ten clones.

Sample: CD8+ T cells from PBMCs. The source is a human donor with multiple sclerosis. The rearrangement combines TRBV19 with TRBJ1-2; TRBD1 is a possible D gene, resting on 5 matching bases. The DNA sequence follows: TGTGCCAGTTCAGGGCAGATATATGGCTACACCTTC. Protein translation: CASSGQIYGYTF. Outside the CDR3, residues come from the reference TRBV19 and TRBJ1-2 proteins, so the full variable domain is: DGGITQSPKYLFRKEGQNVTLSCEQNLNHDAMYWYRQDPGQGLRLIYYSQIVNDFQKGDIAEGYSVSREKKESFPLTVTSAQKNPTAFYLCASSGQIYGYTFGSGTRLTVV.